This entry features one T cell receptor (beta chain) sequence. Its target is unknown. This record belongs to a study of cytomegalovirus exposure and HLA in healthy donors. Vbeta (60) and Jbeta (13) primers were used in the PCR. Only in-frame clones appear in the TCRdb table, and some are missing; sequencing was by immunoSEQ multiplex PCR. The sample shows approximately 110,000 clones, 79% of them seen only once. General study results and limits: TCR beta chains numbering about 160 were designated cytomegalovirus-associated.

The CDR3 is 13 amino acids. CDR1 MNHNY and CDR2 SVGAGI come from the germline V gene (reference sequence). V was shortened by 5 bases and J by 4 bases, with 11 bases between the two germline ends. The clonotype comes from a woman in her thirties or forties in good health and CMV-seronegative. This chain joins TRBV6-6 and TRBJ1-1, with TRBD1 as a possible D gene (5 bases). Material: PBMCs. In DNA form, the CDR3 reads TGTGCCAGCAGTGGGTGGGGCTCCACTGAAGCTTTCTTT. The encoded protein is CASSGWGSTEAFF.